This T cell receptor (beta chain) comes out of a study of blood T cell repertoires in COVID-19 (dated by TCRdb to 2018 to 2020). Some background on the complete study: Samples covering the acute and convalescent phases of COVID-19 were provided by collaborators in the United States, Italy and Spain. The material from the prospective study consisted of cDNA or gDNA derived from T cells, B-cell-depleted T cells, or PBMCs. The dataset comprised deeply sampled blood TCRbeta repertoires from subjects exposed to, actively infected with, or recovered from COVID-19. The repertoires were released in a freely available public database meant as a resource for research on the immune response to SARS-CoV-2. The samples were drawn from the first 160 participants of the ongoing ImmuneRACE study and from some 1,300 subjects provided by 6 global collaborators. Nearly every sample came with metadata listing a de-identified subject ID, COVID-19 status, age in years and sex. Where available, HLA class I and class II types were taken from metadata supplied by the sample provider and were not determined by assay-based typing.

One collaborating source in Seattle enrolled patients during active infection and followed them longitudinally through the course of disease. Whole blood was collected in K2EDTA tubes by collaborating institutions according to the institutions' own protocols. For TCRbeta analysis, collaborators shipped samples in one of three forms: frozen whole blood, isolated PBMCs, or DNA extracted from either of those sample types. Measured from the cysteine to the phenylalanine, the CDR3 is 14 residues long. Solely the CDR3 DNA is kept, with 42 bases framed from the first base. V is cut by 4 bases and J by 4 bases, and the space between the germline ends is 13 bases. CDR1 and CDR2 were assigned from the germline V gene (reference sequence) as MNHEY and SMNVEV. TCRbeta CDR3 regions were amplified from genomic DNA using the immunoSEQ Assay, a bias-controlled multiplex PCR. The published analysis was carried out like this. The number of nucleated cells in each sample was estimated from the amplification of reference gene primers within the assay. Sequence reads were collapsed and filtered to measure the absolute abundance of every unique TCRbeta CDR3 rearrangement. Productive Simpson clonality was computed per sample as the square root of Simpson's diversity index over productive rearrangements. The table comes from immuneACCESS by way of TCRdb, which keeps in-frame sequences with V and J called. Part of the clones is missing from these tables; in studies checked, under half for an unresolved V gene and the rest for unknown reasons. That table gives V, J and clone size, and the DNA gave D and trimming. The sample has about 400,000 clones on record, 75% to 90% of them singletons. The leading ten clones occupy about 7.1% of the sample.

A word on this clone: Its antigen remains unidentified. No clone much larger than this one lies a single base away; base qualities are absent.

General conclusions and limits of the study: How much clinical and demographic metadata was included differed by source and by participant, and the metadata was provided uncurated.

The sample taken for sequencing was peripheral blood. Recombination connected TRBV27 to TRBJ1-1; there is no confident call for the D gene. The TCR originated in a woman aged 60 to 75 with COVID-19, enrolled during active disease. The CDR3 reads CASSYVPQSTEAFF. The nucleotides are TGTGCCAGCAGTTATGTTCCCCAATCCACTGAAGCTTTCTTT.